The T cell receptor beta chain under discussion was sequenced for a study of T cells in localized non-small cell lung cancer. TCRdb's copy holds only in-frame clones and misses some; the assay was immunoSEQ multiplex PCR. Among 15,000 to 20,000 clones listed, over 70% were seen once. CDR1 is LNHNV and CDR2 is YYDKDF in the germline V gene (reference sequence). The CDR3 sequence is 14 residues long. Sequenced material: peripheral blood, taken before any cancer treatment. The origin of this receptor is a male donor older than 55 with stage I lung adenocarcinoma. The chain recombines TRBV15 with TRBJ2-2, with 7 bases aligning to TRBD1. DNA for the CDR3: TGTGCTACCGGGACAGCGCTGAACACCGGGGAGCTGTTTTTT. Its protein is CATGTALNTGELFF.